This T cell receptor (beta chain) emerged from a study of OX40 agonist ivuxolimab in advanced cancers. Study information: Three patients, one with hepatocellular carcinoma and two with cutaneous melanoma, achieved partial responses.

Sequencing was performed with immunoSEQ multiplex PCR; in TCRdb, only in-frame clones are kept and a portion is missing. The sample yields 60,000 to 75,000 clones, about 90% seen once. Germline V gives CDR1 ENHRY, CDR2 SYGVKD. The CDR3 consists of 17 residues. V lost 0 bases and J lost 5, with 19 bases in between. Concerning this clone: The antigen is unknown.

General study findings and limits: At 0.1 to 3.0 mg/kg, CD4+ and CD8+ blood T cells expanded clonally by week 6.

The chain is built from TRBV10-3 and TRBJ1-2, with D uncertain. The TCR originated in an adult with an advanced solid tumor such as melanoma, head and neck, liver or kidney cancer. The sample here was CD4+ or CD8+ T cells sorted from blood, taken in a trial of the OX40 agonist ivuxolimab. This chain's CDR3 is CAISESPYMPGLYGYTF. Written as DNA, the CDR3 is TGTGCCATCAGTGAGTCCCCGTATATGCCGGGTTTGTATGGCTACACCTTC.